These 24 T cell receptor beta chains came from one sample sequenced in a study of blood T cell repertoires in COVID-19. The data were produced by immunoSEQ multiplex PCR, yet TCRdb's version contains in-frame clones alone and is incomplete. This sample has 110,000 to 150,000 clones; 75% to 90% occur once, and the top ten carry less than 5.5%. The sequencing input was PBMCs or T cells enriched from blood (not recorded which). The receptors come from a man aged 50 or older who had recovered from COVID-19.

The chain couples TRBV18 to TRBJ1-2, with a weak D call TRBD1 (5 bases). CDR3 size: 15 residues. Trimming left V 3 bases short and J 4 bases short, with 15 bases between. The V gene's germline CDR1 is KGHSH and CDR2 LQKENI. The CDR3 sequence: CASSPSDTSPYGYTF. In DNA, the CDR3 is TGTGCCAGCTCACCCTCGGACACGAGCCCCTATGGCTACACCTTC.

This clone came up once. This chain joins TRBV5-6 and TRBJ2-7; 9 positions match TRBD1. CDR3 length: 16 amino acids. V shed 2 bases, J shed 6 bases, and the junction held 12 bases outside the gene matches. The germline V gene has CDR1 SGHDT and CDR2 YYEEEE. CDR3 sequence reads: CASSFDRGNLAREQYV. Here the CDR3 DNA reads TGTGCCAGCAGCTTCGACAGGGGGAATTTGGCTCGCGAGCAGTACGTC.

This chain connects TRBV4-3 to TRBJ2-2; 11 bases are shared with TRBD2. After removal of 1 base from V and 0 bases from J, the junction contained 10 bases not matched to a gene. The CDR3 sequence is 20 residues long. The germline CDR1 and CDR2 sequences are LGHNA and YSLEER. The CDR3 DNA sequence: TGCGCCAGCAGCCAAGGTGCGGGACTAGCGGATCGCGCGAACACCGGGGAGCTGTTTTTT. Its protein product is CASSQGAGLADRANTGELFF.

V is TRBV21-1 and J is TRBJ2-2; no check of the table's D call, TRBD2, against the DNA was made. TRBV21-1 has pseudogene status. CDR3 length equals 16 residues. CDR3 bases: TGTGCCAGCAGATGGGAACTAGCGGGAATCACCGGGGAGCTGTTTTTT. Residues: CASRWELAGITGELFF.

The CDR3 here is CASSPTRVMVDQPQHF. The CDR3 DNA sequence: TGTGCCAGCAGCCCGACCAGGGTTATGGTCGATCAGCCCCAGCATTTT. The chain recombines TRBV5-8 with TRBJ1-5, with a possible D match to TRBD1 (5 bases). Trimming stripped 4 bases from V and 5 bases from J, with 19 bases between. The CDR3 has 16 amino acids. CDR1 is SGHTS and CDR2 is YDEGEE in the germline V gene.

The chain couples TRBV15 to TRBJ2-7, with D maybe TRBD2 (6 bases). The CDR3 spans 15 residues. V was trimmed by 6 bases and J by 5 bases, leaving 20 bases between them. CDR1 and CDR2 (germline): LNHNV, YYDKDF (reference sequence). This CDR3 is CATSSLGSGLDEQYF. The CDR3, as DNA: TGTGCCACCAGTTCCTTAGGTAGCGGTCTCGACGAGCAGTACTTC.

The gene calls are TRBV5-4 and TRBJ2-5, with D possibly TRBD2 on 6 matching bases. Germline V gene sequence: CDR1 SGHNT, CDR2 YYREEE (reference sequence). CDR3 size: 16 residues. V lost 5 bases and J 4 bases, leaving 21 bases between the germline ends. In nucleotides, the CDR3 is TGTGCCAGCAGTCAGCCCTCGTACCGGGACTCAGAGACCCAGTACTTC. Translated, it gives CASSQPSYRDSETQYF.

The rearrangement uses TRBV6-2 or TRBV6-3 and TRBJ1-2; unclear D gene. V was clipped by 5 bases and J by 4 bases, with 8 bases between them. Germline V gives CDR1 MNHEY, CDR2 SVGEGT. This CDR3 has 12 amino acids. The CDR3 loop reads CASSESGYGYTF. In DNA form, the CDR3 reads TGTGCCAGCAGTGAGAGCGGCTATGGCTACACCTTC.

CDR3 loop: CASSSQLIVSYGYTF. In DNA, the CDR3 is TGTGCCAGCAGTTCCCAATTAATAGTTTCCTATGGCTACACCTTC. The chain links TRBV2 to TRBJ1-2; D gene ambiguous. Trimming took off 5 bases at V and 4 bases at J, with 17 bases between the two ends. The germline CDR1 and CDR2 sequences are SNHLY and FYNNEI. CDR3 length: 15 residues. Full variable domain (outside the CDR3, taken from reference TRBV2 and TRBJ1-2): EPEVTQTPSHQVTQMGQEVILRCVPISNHLYFYWYRQILGQKVEFLVSFYNNEISEKSEIFDDQFSVERPDGSNFTLKIRSTKLEDSAMYFCASSSQLIVSYGYTFGSGTRLTVV.

The gene calls are TRBV28 and TRBJ1-2, with D hard to call. The CDR3 totals 12 residues. Trimming removed 5 bases from V and 7 bases from J, with 11 bases in between. CDR1 MDHEN and CDR2 SYDVKM come from the germline V gene. CDR3 region: CASSLTGGGYTF. The CDR3 DNA reads TGTGCCAGCAGTCTGACGGGAGGTGGCTACACCTTC.

The rearrangement links TRBV5-4 to TRBJ2-1; D unclear. V was clipped by 5 bases and J by 6 bases, with 18 bases between them. The CDR3 totals 15 residues. The V gene's germline CDR1 is SGHNT and CDR2 YYREEE (reference sequence). As DNA, the CDR3 is TGTGCCAGCAGTTCCAGGTGGGCAGCAACCAATGAGCAGTTCTTC. Its translation is CASSSRWAATNEQFF. The variable domain in full, with the rest retrieved from reference TRBV5-4 and TRBJ2-1, is ETGVTQSPTHLIKTRGQQVTLRCSSQSGHNTVSWYQQALGQGPQFIFQYYREEENGRGNFPPRFSGLQFPNYSSELNVNALELDDSALYLCASSSRWAATNEQFFGPGTRLTVL.

The chain joins TRBV11-3 to TRBJ2-3; a possible D gene is TRBD2 (7 bases). V was pared by 5 bases and J by 6 bases, with 18 bases between. The CDR3 has 15 residues. Germline assignment: CDR1 SGHNT and CDR2 YENEEA. The CDR3 DNA reads TGTGCCAGCAGCCCCAGAGGGGGGGGCGGTGATACGCAGTATTTT. Translating gives CASSPRGGGGDTQYF.

This clone has just one count. The chain is built from TRBV3-1 (or the pseudogene TRBV3-2) and TRBJ2-7, with 9 bases lining up with TRBD2. V gave up 6 bases and J gave up 1 base; unmatched junction bases: 4. In germline, CDR1 is LGHDT, CDR2 YNNKEL (reference sequence). This CDR3 contains 14 residues. The CDR3 here is CASRAAGGSYEQYF. The CDR3 DNA reads as TGTGCCAGCAGGGCTGCGGGAGGGTCCTACGAGCAGTACTTC.

The rearrangement joins TRBV5-1 to TRBJ2-7, with TRBD2 identical over 12 bases. Germline V gene sequence: CDR1 SGHRS, CDR2 YFSETQ. This CDR3 spans 16 amino acids. V was clipped by 0 bases and J by 4 bases; unmatched bases: 5. The CDR3 loop reads CASSLATSGRTYEQYF. CDR3 in DNA: TGCGCCAGCAGCTTGGCCACTAGCGGGAGGACTTACGAGCAGTACTTC.

The chain is built from TRBV2 and TRBJ1-2, with D tentatively TRBD1 (6 bases). Trimming stripped 6 bases from V and 4 bases from J, with 18 bases between. Germline assignment: CDR1 SNHLY and CDR2 FYNNEI. The CDR3 runs to 15 residues. For the CDR3, the DNA is TGTGCCAGCAGAGCCGAACAGGGATCTGCCTATGGCTACACCTTC. It codes for CASRAEQGSAYGYTF.

The chain recombines TRBV27 with TRBJ2-5; 11 bases line up with TRBD2. The CDR3 consists of 16 residues. Germline V lookup: CDR1 MNHEY, CDR2 SMNVEV (reference sequence). V shed 5 bases and J 4 bases; nucleotides not matched to a gene: 9. CDR3 amino acids: CASSHLAGGFGETQYF. CDR3 DNA sequence: TGTGCCAGCAGTCACTTAGCGGGGGGGTTTGGAGAGACCCAGTACTTC.

As concerns this clone: The sample has other DNA sequences that encode this CDR3 too. The chain has TRBV7-2 and TRBJ1-1; TRBD1 is a possible D gene (6 bases). CDR1 SGHTA and CDR2 FQGNSA come from the germline V gene. The CDR3 is 13 amino acids. Deletions cut 3 bases from V and 5 bases from J, with 10 bases between. This CDR3 reads CASSFSGDTEAFF. The CDR3 coding sequence is TGTGCCAGCAGCTTTTCAGGGGATACTGAAGCTTTCTTT.

The J gene is TRBJ2-5, the V gene TRBV28, with a weak D call TRBD1 (6 bases). This CDR3 has 15 amino acids. Trimming stripped 3 bases from V and 2 bases from J, with 13 bases between. CDR1 MDHEN and CDR2 SYDVKM come from the germline V gene. The CDR3 region is CASSFQGRGQETQYF. The CDR3 DNA follows: TGTGCCAGCAGTTTCCAGGGGCGCGGTCAAGAGACCCAGTACTTC.

This chain uses TRBV11-2 with TRBJ2-1; TRBD1 is a possible D gene (6 bases). The germline gives CDR1 SGHAT, CDR2 FQNNGV. V lost 2 bases to trimming and J lost 0 bases, with 14 bases between them. The CDR3 runs to 17 residues. The CDR3 reads CASSLYDRPSSYNEQFF. As DNA, the CDR3 is TGTGCCAGCAGCTTATATGACAGGCCAAGCTCCTACAATGAGCAGTTCTTC. Drawing the rest from reference TRBV11-2 and TRBJ2-1, the complete variable domain is EAGVAQSPRYKIIEKRQSVAFWCNPISGHATLYWYQQILGQGPKLLIQFQNNGVVDDSQLPKDRFSAERLKGVDSTLKIQPAKLEDSAVYLCASSLYDRPSSYNEQFFGPGTRLTVL.

This chain uses TRBV6-2 or TRBV6-3 with TRBJ2-7, with 10 bases matching TRBD1. The CDR3 is 14 residues long. V was pared by 2 bases and J by 6 bases, with 4 bases of the junction left unmatched. Germline assignment: CDR1 MNHEY and CDR2 SVGEGT. The CDR3 DNA is TGTGCCAGCAGTTACGGACAGGGGGGGAGCGAGCAGTACGTC. Protein sequence: CASSYGQGGSEQYV.

V is TRBV11-3 and J is TRBJ2-2, with 11 bases identical to TRBD2. This CDR3 has 17 amino acids. Germline-derived CDR1 and CDR2 are SGHNT and YENEEA. J was trimmed by 5 bases and V by 3 bases; bases with no gene match: 8. The CDR3: CASSLGGLAGGTGELFF. CDR3 nucleotides: TGTGCCAGCAGCTTGGGAGGTCTAGCGGGAGGTACCGGGGAGCTGTTTTTT.

Only one count was recorded for this clone. This chain uses TRBV5-1 with TRBJ2-1; TRBD2 agrees at 10 bases. There are 15 residues in the CDR3. Germline-derived CDR1 and CDR2 are SGHRS and YFSETQ. V was clipped by 0 bases and J by 5 bases; unmatched bases: 2. The CDR3 sequence is CASSLALAGNNEQFF. Here the CDR3 DNA reads TGCGCCAGCAGCTTGGCACTAGCGGGAAACAATGAGCAGTTCTTC. The variable domain in full, completed from reference TRBV5-1 and TRBJ2-1, reads KAGVTQTPRYLIKTRGQQVTLSCSPISGHRSVSWYQQTPGQGLQFLFEYFSETQRNKGNFPGRFSGRQFSNSRSEMNVSTLELGDSALYLCASSLALAGNNEQFFGPGTRLTVL.

The chain joins TRBV28 to TRBJ1-3, with D uncertain. The CDR3 contains 15 residues. Trimming removed 1 base at V and 3 bases at J, with 10 bases between. In germline, CDR1 is MDHEN, CDR2 SYDVKM. The CDR3 region has the DNA TGTGCCAGCAGTTTATCGGGGTCGCTTGGAAACACCATATATTTT. As protein: CASSLSGSLGNTIYF.

This chain uses TRBV3-1 (or the pseudogene TRBV3-2) with TRBJ2-2, with 14 bases lining up with TRBD2. Germline V CDR1 and CDR2: LGHDT, YNNKEL (reference sequence). J lost 3 bases, V lost 5 bases, and 5 bases had no gene match. The CDR3 contains 17 residues. The CDR3 loop reads CASSKGLAGEDTGELFF. Written as DNA, the CDR3 is TGTGCCAGCAGCAAGGGACTAGCGGGAGAGGACACCGGGGAGCTGTTTTTT.